What follows are 23 T cell receptor beta chains derived from one specimen sequenced in a study of cytomegalovirus exposure and HLA in healthy donors. 60 Vbeta and 13 Jbeta primers were used in PCR. Produced via immunoSEQ multiplex PCR; TCRdb's table is partial and in-frame only. This table has more than 100,000 clones, about two thirds appearing once. The specimen sequenced was PBMCs. The receptors were sampled from a man aged 50-60 years in good health and CMV-seropositive.

The rearrangement uses TRBV7-9 and TRBJ1-2, with 7 bases aligning to TRBD1. The V and J ends lost 4 bases and 1 base, in that order; junction bases with no gene match: 6. Germline V gene lookup returns CDR1 SEHNR and CDR2 FQNEAQ (reference sequence). The CDR3 is 15 amino acids. The CDR3 spells CASSSGDRLNYGYTF. Written as DNA, the CDR3 is TGTGCCAGCAGCTCCGGGGACAGACTTAACTATGGCTACACCTTC.

This chain links TRBV4-2 with TRBJ1-1; no reliable D call. Germline loops: CDR1 LGHNA, CDR2 YNFKEQ. The V end lost 0 bases, the J end lost 5 bases, and 10 bases lay between the germline ends. The CDR3 spans 14 residues. The CDR3 sequence is CASSQDGGSTEAFF. CDR3 in DNA: TGTGCCAGCAGCCAAGATGGAGGAAGTACTGAAGCTTTCTTT.

The chain has TRBV5-4 and TRBJ2-5; TRBD2 agrees at 10 bases. Trimming removed 1 base from V and 1 base from J; junction bases left unmatched: 1. CDR3 length: 15 residues. CDR1 SGHNT and CDR2 YYREEE come from the germline V gene (reference sequence). The CDR3 region has the DNA TGTGCCAGCAGCTTGACTAGCGGGGCCCAAGAGACCCAGTACTTC. This gives the protein CASSLTSGAQETQYF.

The J gene is TRBJ2-3, the V gene TRBV29-1; 8 bases fit TRBD2. Germline CDR1 and CDR2: SQVTM and ANQGSEA. Trimming cost V 4 bases and J 0 bases; bases outside gene matches: 3. The CDR3 totals 14 residues. The CDR3 reads CSVVLAGSTDTQYF. DNA for the CDR3: TGCAGCGTTGTTTTAGCGGGGAGCACAGATACGCAGTATTTT.

This clone was counted only a few times. The J gene is TRBJ2-3, the V gene TRBV4-1, with 9 positions matching TRBD2. This CDR3 region has 17 residues. Germline CDR1 and CDR2: MGHRA and YSYEKL. J lost 5 bases, V lost 1 base, and 10 bases had no gene match. For the CDR3, the DNA is TGCGCCAGCAGCCAAGCGTCGGCGGGGGGGCCGAAAGATACGCAGTATTTT. Protein: CASSQASAGGPKDTQYF.

The chain joins TRBV9 to TRBJ2-1, with 11 bases identical to TRBD2. Trimming cost V 4 bases and J 7 bases; bases outside gene matches: 13. Germline assignment: CDR1 SGDLS and CDR2 YYNGEE. This CDR3 has 17 amino acids. CDR3 in amino acids: CASSSVPLAGGGNEQFF. The CDR3 DNA reads as TGTGCCAGCAGCTCCGTGCCCCTAGCGGGGGGCGGGAATGAGCAGTTCTTC. Full variable domain (remainder filled in from reference TRBV9 and TRBJ2-1): DSGVTQTPKHLITATGQRVTLRCSPRSGDLSVYWYQQSLDQGLQFLIQYYNGEERAKGNILERFSAQQFPDLHSELNLSSLELGDSALYFCASSSVPLAGGGNEQFFGPGTRLTVL.

The rearrangement uses TRBV27 and TRBJ1-5, with 11 bases fitting TRBD1. Per the germline V gene, CDR1 is MNHEY and CDR2 is SMNVEV (reference sequence). The CDR3 has 14 residues. V was pared by 7 bases and J by 10 bases, with 9 bases of the junction left unmatched. The DNA for the CDR3 is TGTGCCAGCACCCGGGGACAGGGGGTAGCCCCCCAGCATTTT. This sequence encodes CASTRGQGVAPQHF.

V gene TRBV2 combines with J gene TRBJ2-7; 7 nucleotides match TRBD1. The germline V gene has CDR1 SNHLY and CDR2 FYNNEI. The CDR3 loop spans 14 amino acids. V dropped 7 bases and J dropped 2; count of bases not matched to a gene: 8. In DNA, the CDR3 is TGTGCCAGCACCAGAGCCGGGACAGCCTACGAGCAGTACTTC. Protein: CASTRAGTAYEQYF.

The rearrangement joins TRBV4-1 to TRBJ1-1; possible D gene TRBD1, 5 bases. Trimming shortened V by 2 bases and J by 0 bases, and 10 bases separated the two germline ends. CDR3 length: 15 amino acids. Germline CDR1 and CDR2: MGHRA and YSYEKL. DNA of the CDR3: TGCGCCAGCAGCCAATACAGGACCATGAACACTGAAGCTTTCTTT. It specifies CASSQYRTMNTEAFF.

As to this clone: Other DNA sequences in this specimen translate into the identical CDR3. The chain couples TRBV5-1 to TRBJ1-1; D ambiguous. CDR3 length: 13 amino acids. Germline lookup yields CDR1 SGHRS and CDR2 YFSETQ. Trimming removed 1 base from V and 0 bases from J, with 4 bases in between. This CDR3 reads CASSLTVNTEAFF. In DNA, the CDR3 is TGCGCCAGCAGCTTGACAGTGAACACTGAAGCTTTCTTT.

The CDR3 nucleotides are TGTGCCAGCACCTGGGGTGGGCCCAGGGGTTACACTGAAGCTTTCTTT. It is translated as CASTWGGPRGYTEAFF. This sequence joins TRBV7-2 and TRBJ1-1, with D maybe TRBD1 (6 bases). The CDR3 runs 16 residues. V dropped 7 bases and J dropped 3 bases, with 21 bases sitting between them. CDR1 and CDR2 from the germline V gene are SGHTA and FQGNSA.

The chain uses TRBV29-1 and TRBJ2-1; 8 positions match TRBD2. V was pared by 3 bases and J by 8 bases, with 0 bases of the junction left unmatched. The length of the CDR3 is 11 residues. Germline CDR1 and CDR2: SQVTM and ANQGSEA. CDR3 nucleotides: TGCAGCGTTGAGGGACTAGATGAGCAGTTCTTC. Protein product: CSVEGLDEQFF.

This rearrangement joins TRBV4-2 to TRBJ2-1; the match to TRBD2 covers 7 bases. This CDR3 spans 17 amino acids. Losses at the gene ends were 0 bases for V and 0 bases for J; bases not matched to a gene: 5. CDR1 is LGHNA and CDR2 is YNFKEQ in the germline V gene. CDR3 amino acids: CASSQDRGGSSYNEQFF. The CDR3 DNA sequence: TGTGCCAGCAGCCAAGATCGGGGCGGGAGCTCCTACAATGAGCAGTTCTTC.

V and J are TRBV6-1 and TRBJ1-2, with a tentative D call TRBD1 (6 bases). The CDR3 spans 15 residues. Trimming pared 0 bases from V and 5 bases from J, leaving 13 bases between. The germline CDR1 and CDR2 sequences are MNHNS and SASEGT. CDR3 sequence: CASSEATGSQYGYTF. In DNA form, the CDR3 reads TGTGCCAGCAGTGAAGCTACAGGGTCCCAATATGGCTACACCTTC.

This rearrangement joins TRBV5-4 to TRBJ2-3; 11 bases match TRBD2. The CDR3 has 16 residues. Germline CDR1 SGHNT, CDR2 YYREEE (reference sequence). With 4 bases clipped from V and 6 bases from J, the junction kept 10 bases outside the gene matches. The chain's CDR3 is CASSVELAGAGDTQYF. Written as DNA, the CDR3 is TGTGCCAGCAGCGTCGAACTAGCGGGAGCAGGGGATACGCAGTATTTT.

This clone was seen a few times. The chain is built from TRBV7-3 and TRBJ1-1; tentative D call: TRBD1 (5 bases). CDR3 length: 15 amino acids. Trimming stripped 2 bases from V and 4 bases from J, with 14 bases between. Germline V gene sequence: CDR1 SGHTA, CDR2 FQGTGA. CDR3 DNA sequence: TGTGCCAGCAGCTTAGGAGCAGGGAAGACCACTGAAGCTTTCTTT. This sequence encodes CASSLGAGKTTEAFF. The complete variable domain, with remaining parts taken from reference TRBV7-3 and TRBJ1-1, reads GAGVSQTPSNKVTEKGKYVELRCDPISGHTALYWYRQSLGQGPEFLIYFQGTGAADDSGLPNDRFFAVRPEGSVSTLKIQRTERGDSAVYLCASSLGAGKTTEAFFGQGTRLTVV.

V usage is TRBV16 and J usage is TRBJ2-3; 7 bases are shared with TRBD1. Trimming at V came to 0 bases and at J to 6 bases, leaving 6 bases not matched to a gene. CDR1 and CDR2 (germline): KGHSY, FQNENV. This CDR3 has 15 amino acids. CDR3 sequence: CASSQSHRGLDTQYF. CDR3 in DNA: TGTGCCAGCAGCCAATCTCACAGGGGTTTGGATACGCAGTATTTT.

The chain joins TRBV6-5 to TRBJ1-1, with 9 bases that match TRBD1. There are 16 residues in the CDR3. V was pared by 0 bases and J by 5 bases, with 7 bases of the junction left unmatched. Germline V lookup: CDR1 MNHEY, CDR2 SVGAGI. The CDR3 is CASSYSRIGTGTEAFF. CDR3 DNA sequence: TGTGCCAGCAGTTACTCGAGAATCGGGACAGGGACTGAAGCTTTCTTT.

V usage is TRBV7-6 and J usage is TRBJ2-3; 8 bases map to TRBD2. The J segment lost 0 bases and the V segment lost 4 bases, leaving 3 bases of the junction unmatched. In germline, CDR1 is SGHVS, CDR2 FNYEAQ. The CDR3 has 15 amino acids. The CDR3 reads CASSSLAGSTDTQYF. The CDR3 nucleotides read TGTGCCAGCAGCTCATTAGCGGGAAGCACAGATACGCAGTATTTT.

The table lists this clone with a few counts. This chain joins TRBV5-1 and TRBJ1-2, with 7 bases that match TRBD1. The CDR3 is 15 residues long. V was clipped by 3 bases and J by 5 bases; unmatched bases: 10. Germline CDR1 SGHRS, CDR2 YFSETQ. The chain's CDR3 is CASSSVGQSQYGYTF. The CDR3 coding sequence is TGCGCCAGCAGCTCCGTGGGACAGTCGCAGTATGGCTACACCTTC.

The chain has TRBV14 and TRBJ2-7, with a tentative D call TRBD1 (6 bases). CDR3 length: 12 residues. Germline V gene sequence: CDR1 SGHDN, CDR2 FVKESK. Between the trimmed V and J ends, which lost 4 bases and 3 bases, there was a span of 7 bases. CDR3: CASSRTVYEQYF. The CDR3 bases are TGTGCCAGCAGCCGGACAGTCTACGAGCAGTACTTC.

The J gene is TRBJ2-5, the V gene TRBV6-5, with 10 nucleotides matching TRBD1. The length of the CDR3 is 14 residues. The germline CDR1 and CDR2 sequences are MNHEY and SVGAGI. Losses at the gene ends were 6 bases for V and 1 base for J; bases not matched to a gene: 2. In nucleotides, the CDR3 is TGTGCCAGCAGGACAGGGGGCACCCAAGAGACCCAGTACTTC. Its translation is CASRTGGTQETQYF.

This chain connects TRBV5-6 to TRBJ2-3; maybe TRBD1 (6 bases). Germline CDR1 SGHDT, CDR2 YYEEEE. CDR3 size: 16 residues. V lost 4 bases and J 2 bases, leaving 17 bases between the germline ends. CDR3 protein: CASSPVGRQDTDTQYF. The DNA for the CDR3 is TGTGCCAGCAGCCCCGTGGGCCGACAGGACACAGATACGCAGTATTTT. The variable domain in full, completed from reference TRBV5-6 and TRBJ2-3, reads DAGVTQSPTHLIKTRGQQVTLRCSPKSGHDTVSWYQQALGQGPQFIFQYYEEEERQRGNFPDRFSGHQFPNYSSELNVNALLLGDSALYLCASSPVGRQDTDTQYFGPGTRLTVL.